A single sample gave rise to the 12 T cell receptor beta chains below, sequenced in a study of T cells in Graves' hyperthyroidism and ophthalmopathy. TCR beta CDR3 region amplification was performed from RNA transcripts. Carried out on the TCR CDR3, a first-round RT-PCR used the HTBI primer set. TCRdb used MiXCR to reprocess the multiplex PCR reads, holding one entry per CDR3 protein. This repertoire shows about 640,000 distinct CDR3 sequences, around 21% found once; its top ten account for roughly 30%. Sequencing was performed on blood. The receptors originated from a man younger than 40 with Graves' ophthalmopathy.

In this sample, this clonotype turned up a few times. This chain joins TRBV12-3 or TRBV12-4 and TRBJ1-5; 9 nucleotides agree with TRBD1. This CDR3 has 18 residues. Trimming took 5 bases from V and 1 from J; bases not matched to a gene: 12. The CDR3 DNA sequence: TGTGCCAGCAGTACCCAGGACAGGGGACCTCGGAGCAATCAGCCCCAGCATTTT. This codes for CASSTQDRGPRSNQPQHF.

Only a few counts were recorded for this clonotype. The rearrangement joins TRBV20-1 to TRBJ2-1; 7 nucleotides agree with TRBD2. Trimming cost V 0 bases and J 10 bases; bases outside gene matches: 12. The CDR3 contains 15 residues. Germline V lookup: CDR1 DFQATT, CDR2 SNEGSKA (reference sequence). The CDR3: CSARDRGEGLKEQFF. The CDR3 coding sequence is TGCAGTGCTAGAGATCGGGGGGAGGGCCTGAAGGAGCAGTTCTTC.

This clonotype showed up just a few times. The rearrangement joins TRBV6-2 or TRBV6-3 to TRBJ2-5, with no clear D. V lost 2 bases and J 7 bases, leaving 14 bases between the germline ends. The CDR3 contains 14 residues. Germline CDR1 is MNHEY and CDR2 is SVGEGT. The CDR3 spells CASSYEIVGATQYF. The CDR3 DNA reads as TGTGCCAGCAGTTACGAAATTGTCGGAGCGACCCAGTACTTC.

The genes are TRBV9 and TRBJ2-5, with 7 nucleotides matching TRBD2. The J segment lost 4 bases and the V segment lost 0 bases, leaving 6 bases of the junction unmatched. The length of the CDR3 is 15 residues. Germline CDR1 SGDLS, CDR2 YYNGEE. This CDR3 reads CASSVELGEGETQYF. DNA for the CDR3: TGTGCCAGCAGCGTAGAACTGGGGGAGGGAGAGACCCAGTACTTC.

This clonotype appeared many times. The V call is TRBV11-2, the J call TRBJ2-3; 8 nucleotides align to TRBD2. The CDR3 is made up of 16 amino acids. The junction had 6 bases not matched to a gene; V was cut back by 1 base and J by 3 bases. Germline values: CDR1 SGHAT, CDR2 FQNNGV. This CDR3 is CASSLGSGRMTDTQYF. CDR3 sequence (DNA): TGTGCCAGCAGCTTAGGGAGCGGGAGAATGACAGATACGCAGTATTTT.

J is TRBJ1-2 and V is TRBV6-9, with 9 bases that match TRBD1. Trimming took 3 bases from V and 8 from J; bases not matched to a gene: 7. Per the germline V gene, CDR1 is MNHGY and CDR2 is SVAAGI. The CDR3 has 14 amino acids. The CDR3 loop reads CASSYGQGIEGYTF. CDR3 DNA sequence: TGTGCCAGCAGTTACGGACAGGGGATCGAAGGCTACACCTTC.

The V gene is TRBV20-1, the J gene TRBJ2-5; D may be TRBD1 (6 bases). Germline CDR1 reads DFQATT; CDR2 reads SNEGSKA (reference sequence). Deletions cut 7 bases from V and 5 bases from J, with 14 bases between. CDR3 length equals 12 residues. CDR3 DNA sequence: TGCAGTGGGCGGACAGACCTCGAGACCCAGTACTTC. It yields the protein CSGRTDLETQYF.

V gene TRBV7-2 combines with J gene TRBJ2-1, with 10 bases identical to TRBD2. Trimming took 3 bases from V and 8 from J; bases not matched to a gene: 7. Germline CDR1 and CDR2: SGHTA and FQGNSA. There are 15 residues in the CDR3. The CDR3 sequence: CASSLPLAGVDEQFF. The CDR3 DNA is TGTGCCAGCAGCTTGCCCCTAGCGGGAGTGGATGAGCAGTTCTTC.

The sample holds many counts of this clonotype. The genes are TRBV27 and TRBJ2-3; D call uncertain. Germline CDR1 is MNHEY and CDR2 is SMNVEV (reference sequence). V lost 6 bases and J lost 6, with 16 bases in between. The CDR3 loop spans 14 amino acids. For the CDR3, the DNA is TGTGCCAGCAGGCAAAGAGGATTTAGGGATACGCAGTATTTT. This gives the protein CASRQRGFRDTQYF.

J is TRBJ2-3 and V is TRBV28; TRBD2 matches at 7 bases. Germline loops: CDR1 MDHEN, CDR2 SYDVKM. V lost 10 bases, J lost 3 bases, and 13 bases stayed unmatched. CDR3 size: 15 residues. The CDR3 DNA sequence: TGTGCCACGAACCCTAGCGGCCGGGGGACAGATACGCAGTATTTT. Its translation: CATNPSGRGTDTQYF.

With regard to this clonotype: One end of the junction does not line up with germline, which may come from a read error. The DNA of the CDR3 is TGTGCCGGCAGCTTCATAGCGGGAGGACTTAGAGAGACCCAGTACTTC. Translating it yields CAGSFIAGGLRETQYF. This chain uses TRBV7-8 with TRBJ2-5; 10 bases align to TRBD2. Germline lookup yields CDR1 SGHVS and CDR2 FQNEAQ. The length of the CDR3 is 16 residues.

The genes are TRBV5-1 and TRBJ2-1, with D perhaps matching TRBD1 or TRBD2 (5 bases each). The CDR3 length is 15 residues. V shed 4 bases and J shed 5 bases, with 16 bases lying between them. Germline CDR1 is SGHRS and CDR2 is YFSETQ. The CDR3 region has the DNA TGCGCCAGCAGCCCCGGGGCCCAGGTAAACAATGAGCAGTTCTTC. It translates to CASSPGAQVNNEQFF.